These T cell receptor beta chains were read from a single sample in a study of graft-versus-host responses after intestinal transplantation. TCRdb's table, derived via immunoSEQ multiplex PCR, lists solely in-frame clones and lacks some. The sample contains about 88,000 clones, roughly 90% of which appear only once. These receptors have no identified antigens. The input for sequencing was unstimulated CD4+ T cells sorted from spleen or lymph node cells, taken before intestinal transplant. The receptor source for this set is a human donor who received an intestinal transplant. CDR3s include the opening cysteine and the closing phenylalanine or tryptophan. D genes are given only for firm matches. Rows give clone size only sometimes, using once, few, many, or a class for an expanded clone.

v_gene: TRBV4-1
d_gene: .
j_gene: TRBJ1-2
abundance: once
CDR3aa: CASSQAGAGQSYGYTF
CDR3nt: TGCGCCAGCAGCCAAGCCGGTGCCGGACAGTCCTATGGCTACACCTTC

v_gene: TRBV6-5
d_gene: .
j_gene: TRBJ1-4
abundance: .
CDR3aa: CASSYSYSVTNEKLFF
CDR3nt: TGTGCCAGCAGTTACTCGTACTCTGTAACTAATGAAAAACTGTTTTTT

v_gene: TRBV2
d_gene: TRBD1
j_gene: TRBJ1-3
abundance: once
CDR3aa: CATKGASGNTIYF
CDR3nt: TGTGCCACCAAGGGGGCCTCTGGAAACACCATATATTTT

v_gene: TRBV7-9
d_gene: .
j_gene: TRBJ1-2
abundance: few
CDR3aa: CASSYPGGISGYTF
CDR3nt: TGTGCCAGCAGCTACCCGGGAGGAATCTCTGGCTACACCTTC

v_gene: TRBV5-1
d_gene: TRBD2
j_gene: TRBJ2-5
abundance: .
CDR3aa: CASSLSSGGSQETQYF
CDR3nt: TGCGCCAGCAGCTTATCCAGCGGGGGATCCCAAGAGACCCAGTACTTC

v_gene: TRBV10-3
d_gene: TRBD1
j_gene: TRBJ1-6
abundance: .
CDR3aa: CAISPGQGGSYNSPLHF
CDR3nt: TGTGCCATCAGTCCGGGACAGGGAGGCTCCTATAATTCACCCCTCCACTTT

v_gene: TRBV6-5
d_gene: TRBD1
j_gene: TRBJ1-1
abundance: once
CDR3aa: CASQTGQGVGEAFF
CDR3nt: TGTGCCAGTCAAACGGGACAGGGTGTCGGTGAAGCTTTCTTT

v_gene: TRBV2
d_gene: .
j_gene: TRBJ1-1
abundance: .
CDR3aa: CASRIPGMNTEAFF
CDR3nt: TGTGCCAGCAGGATTCCAGGGATGAACACTGAAGCTTTCTTT

v_gene: TRBV18
d_gene: .
j_gene: TRBJ1-2
abundance: .
CDR3aa: CASSPADSSNYGYTF
CDR3nt: TGTGCCAGCTCACCGGCAGACTCGTCTAACTATGGCTACACCTTC

v_gene: TRBV7-2
d_gene: .
j_gene: TRBJ2-6
abundance: .
CDR3aa: CASSSALSGANVLTF
CDR3nt: TGTGCCAGCAGCTCAGCCCTCTCTGGGGCCAACGTCCTGACTTTC

v_gene: TRBV5-1
d_gene: .
j_gene: TRBJ2-3
abundance: .
CDR3aa: CASSLATTDTQYF
CDR3nt: TGCGCCAGCAGCTTGGCTACCACAGATACGCAGTATTTT

v_gene: TRBV6-5
d_gene: TRBD1
j_gene: TRBJ1-2
abundance: .
CDR3aa: CASSRIQGKDGYTF
CDR3nt: TGTGCCAGCAGTCGGATACAGGGGAAGGATGGCTACACCTTC

v_gene: TRBV25-1
d_gene: TRBD1
j_gene: TRBJ1-5
abundance: .
CDR3aa: CASSAFPGGQPQHF
CDR3nt: TGTGCCAGCAGCGCTTTCCCAGGGGGACAGCCCCAGCATTTT

v_gene: TRBV6-5
d_gene: TRBD1
j_gene: TRBJ1-1
abundance: .
CDR3aa: CASTKTGGTEAFF
CDR3nt: TGTGCCAGCACCAAGACAGGGGGCACTGAAGCTTTCTTT

v_gene: TRBV28
d_gene: .
j_gene: TRBJ1-4
abundance: .
CDR3aa: CASSFRLQLSEKLFF
CDR3nt: TGTGCCAGCAGTTTTCGGCTACAGTTGAGTGAAAAACTGTTTTTT

v_gene: TRBV5-4
d_gene: TRBD2
j_gene: TRBJ2-7
abundance: .
CDR3aa: CASSLVNTGREDEQYF
CDR3nt: TGTGCCAGCAGCTTGGTGAATACTGGGAGGGAAGACGAGCAGTACTTC

v_gene: TRBV9
d_gene: TRBD2
j_gene: TRBJ2-1
abundance: .
CDR3aa: CASSARGRGALLGNEQFF
CDR3nt: TGTGCCAGCAGCGCCCGCGGGCGGGGGGCCCTCTTGGGTAATGAGCAGTTCTTC